Listed here are 32 T cell receptor beta chains from one sample, sequenced in a study of blood T cell repertoires in COVID-19. Only in-frame clones appear in the TCRdb table, and some are missing; sequencing was by immunoSEQ multiplex PCR. In the table there are tens of thousands of clones, 88% of which are singletons. The material sequenced was peripheral blood. The receptor set was obtained from a man aged 70-80 years with acute or convalescent COVID-19.

The rearrangement uses TRBV27 and TRBJ2-7, with 8 bases fitting TRBD1. The germline CDR1 and CDR2 sequences are MNHEY and SMNVEV (reference sequence). V lost 6 bases to trimming and J lost 3 bases; unmatched junction nucleotides: 7. The length of the CDR3 is 14 residues. CDR3 sequence reads: CASRNRGILYEQYF. CDR3 nucleotide sequence: TGTGCCAGCAGAAACAGGGGGATTCTCTACGAGCAGTACTTC.

The V call is TRBV7-6, the J call TRBJ1-6, with a possible D match to TRBD1 (6 bases). Germline-derived CDR1 and CDR2 are SGHVS and FNYEAQ. CDR3 length equals 17 residues. Trimming removed 5 bases at V and 0 bases at J, with 14 bases between. The CDR3 is CASSHGQRSSYNSPLHF. Here the CDR3 DNA reads TGTGCCAGCAGCCACGGACAGCGGAGCTCCTATAATTCACCCCTCCACTTT.

This clone was picked up one time. The chain joins TRBV18 to TRBJ2-5; D is perhaps TRBD2 (5 bases). V lost 6 bases and J 2 bases, leaving 16 bases between the germline ends. The germline gives CDR1 KGHSH, CDR2 LQKENI. CDR3 length equals 15 residues. CDR3 DNA: TGTGCCAGCTCCTGGACGAGGACGGGACAAGAGACCCAGTACTTC. Protein sequence: CASSWTRTGQETQYF.

The chain carries TRBV11-2 and TRBJ2-3; D remains unclear. Per germline, CDR1 SGHAT and CDR2 FQNNGV. V lost 5 bases and J 3 bases, leaving 9 bases between the germline ends. This CDR3 has 13 residues. The CDR3 loop is CASSQSWTDTQYF. The CDR3 coding sequence is TGTGCCAGCAGCCAAAGCTGGACAGATACGCAGTATTTT.

This clone was picked up one time. The rearrangement uses TRBV7-2 and TRBJ2-3; 9 positions agree with TRBD1. The junction had 5 bases not matched to a gene; V was cut back by 1 base and J by 6 bases. CDR3 size: 15 residues. Per the germline V gene, CDR1 is SGHTA and CDR2 is FQGNSA. The CDR3 region has the DNA TGTGCCAGCAGCTTAGGGGACAGGGTGTACGATACGCAGTATTTT. Translating gives CASSLGDRVYDTQYF.

The chain is built from TRBV7-2 and TRBJ1-6, with TRBD1 matching 7 bases. Germline V gene lookup returns CDR1 SGHTA and CDR2 FQGNSA. The CDR3 length is 14 residues. Trimming took 7 bases from V and 8 from J; bases not matched to a gene: 8. Written as DNA, the CDR3 is TGTGCCAGCACCAACAGGGGCCCAGATTCACCCCTCCACTTT. It encodes CASTNRGPDSPLHF.

The chain employs TRBV5-1 and TRBJ2-2; D gene ambiguous. The CDR3 loop spans 13 amino acids. Trimming cost V 5 bases and J 2 bases, with 7 bases left between them. Germline CDR1 is SGHRS and CDR2 is YFSETQ. The CDR3 region is CASRTVNTGELFF. The CDR3 nucleotides are TGCGCCAGCAGGACTGTTAACACCGGGGAGCTGTTTTTT.

V gene TRBV11-1 combines with J gene TRBJ1-2; 12 bases agree with TRBD1. Germline V gives CDR1 SGHAT, CDR2 FQDESV (reference sequence). CDR3 length equals 16 residues. With V trimmed by 4 bases and J by 3 bases, 6 bases remained unmatched. The DNA of the CDR3 is TGTGCCAGCAGCTCTCCCGGGACAGGGGGCGACTATGGCTACACCTTC. This encodes CASSSPGTGGDYGYTF.

The CDR3 spells CASSWGQGHGELFF. The CDR3 DNA reads as TGCGCCAGCAGCTGGGGACAGGGGCACGGGGAGCTGTTTTTT. This sequence joins TRBV5-1 and TRBJ2-2; 10 bases line up with TRBD1. The CDR3 runs to 14 residues. Trimming at V came to 3 bases and at J to 7 bases, leaving 3 bases not matched to a gene. Germline values: CDR1 SGHRS, CDR2 YFSETQ. Filled out from reference TRBV5-1 and TRBJ2-2, the complete variable domain reads KAGVTQTPRYLIKTRGQQVTLSCSPISGHRSVSWYQQTPGQGLQFLFEYFSETQRNKGNFPGRFSGRQFSNSRSEMNVSTLELGDSALYLCASSWGQGHGELFFGEGSRLTVL.

This sequence joins TRBV12-3 or TRBV12-4 and TRBJ1-5; unclear D gene. The V and J ends lost 6 bases and 3 bases respectively, with 6 bases between them. The CDR3 is 12 amino acids. The chain's CDR3 is CASSGLNQPQHF. The CDR3 DNA reads as TGTGCCAGCAGCGGACTCAATCAGCCCCAGCATTTT.

The V gene is TRBV9, the J gene TRBJ2-3, with D perhaps matching TRBD1 (5 bases). Trimming stripped 3 bases from V and 1 base from J, with 9 bases between. CDR3 size: 14 residues. Germline V lookup: CDR1 SGDLS, CDR2 YYNGEE. CDR3 nucleotide sequence: TGTGCCAGCAGCGCGACAGCCCGCACAGATACGCAGTATTTT. Translating gives CASSATARTDTQYF.

This sequence joins TRBV7-2 and TRBJ1-6; D is uncertain. Trimming pared 3 bases from V and 3 bases from J, leaving 6 bases between. The CDR3 sequence is 14 residues long. Germline CDR1 and CDR2: SGHTA and FQGNSA. As DNA, the CDR3 is TGTGCCAGCAGCTTGTCCAGCTATAATTCACCCCTCCACTTT. This codes for CASSLSSYNSPLHF.

This clone was counted once. The chain couples TRBV5-4 to TRBJ2-1; 8 bases fit TRBD2. CDR1 and CDR2 (germline): SGHNT, YYREEE (reference sequence). The trim removed 0 bases at V and 0 bases at J, leaving 2 bases unmatched. The CDR3 is 16 amino acids. The CDR3 coding sequence is TGTGCCAGCAGCTTGGCCGGGGGGGGCTCCTACAATGAGCAGTTCTTC. Its protein is CASSLAGGGSYNEQFF. Variable domain in full (rest from reference TRBV5-4 and TRBJ2-1): ETGVTQSPTHLIKTRGQQVTLRCSSQSGHNTVSWYQQALGQGPQFIFQYYREEENGRGNFPPRFSGLQFPNYSSELNVNALELDDSALYLCASSLAGGGSYNEQFFGPGTRLTVL.

The chain couples TRBV19 to TRBJ2-7; TRBD2 matches 10 bases. CDR1 LNHDA and CDR2 SQIVND come from the germline V gene (reference sequence). Unmatched junction bases numbered 12, after V lost 5 bases and J lost 2 bases. The CDR3 consists of 17 residues. The CDR3 DNA reads TGTGCCAGTAGTTCTCTTCTGACTAGCGGGTTCGCCTACGAGCAGTACTTC. Translated, it gives CASSSLLTSGFAYEQYF.

This chain links TRBV3-1 (or the pseudogene TRBV3-2) with TRBJ1-4, with D hard to call. V was pared by 2 bases and J by 3 bases, with 10 bases between. CDR1 and CDR2 from the germline V gene are LGHDT and YNNKEL (reference sequence). The length of the CDR3 is 15 residues. This CDR3 is CASSQSRSPNEKLFF. Written as DNA, the CDR3 is TGTGCCAGCAGCCAATCGCGGAGCCCTAATGAAAAACTGTTTTTT.

This clone occurred once. This chain links TRBV5-1 with TRBJ2-3; 12 positions agree with TRBD2. The J segment lost 1 base and the V segment lost 4 bases, leaving 7 bases of the junction unmatched. The CDR3 is made up of 17 amino acids. Germline values: CDR1 SGHRS, CDR2 YFSETQ. The CDR3 loop reads CASSVGLAGRGTDTQYF. The CDR3 nucleotides read TGCGCCAGCAGCGTCGGACTAGCGGGACGAGGCACAGATACGCAGTATTTT.

The V call is TRBV28, the J call TRBJ1-5; a weak D match, TRBD1 (5 bases). The CDR3 covers 14 residues. Trimming stripped 7 bases from V and 1 base from J, with 11 bases between. Germline V gene lookup returns CDR1 MDHEN and CDR2 SYDVKM. CDR3: CASTQGGSNQPQHF. The CDR3 DNA is TGTGCCAGCACCCAGGGAGGGAGCAATCAGCCCCAGCATTTT.

This clone was detected only once. The chain has TRBV7-2 and TRBJ2-1; tentatively, D is TRBD2 (6 bases). The CDR3 loop spans 15 amino acids. CDR1 and CDR2 (germline): SGHTA, FQGNSA. Trimming took off 6 bases at V and 9 bases at J, with 21 bases between the two ends. The CDR3 DNA follows: TGTGCCAGCAGACGAGGGAGCGGGCCGCCAGGTGAGCAGTTCTTC. Its translation is CASRRGSGPPGEQFF.

The rearrangement links TRBV27 to TRBJ1-3; a weak D match, TRBD1 (5 bases). CDR3 length: 15 amino acids. V lost 8 bases, J lost 2 bases, and 16 bases lay in between. CDR1 is MNHEY, CDR2 SMNVEV, per germline (reference sequence). The CDR3 reads CASGVRTPAGNTIYF. In DNA form, the CDR3 reads TGTGCCAGCGGGGTTAGGACACCGGCTGGAAACACCATATATTTT.

V gene TRBV18 combines with J gene TRBJ1-2, with no clear D. V shed 1 base and J shed 7 bases, with 13 bases lying between them. The CDR3 extends over 14 amino acids. The germline gives CDR1 KGHSH, CDR2 LQKENI. The CDR3 bases are TGTGCCAGCTCACCACAAGGATGGGAGGCTGGCTACACCTTC. Its translation: CASSPQGWEAGYTF.

The rearrangement uses TRBV28 and TRBJ1-5, with 8 bases lining up with TRBD1. The CDR3 is 16 amino acids. Germline trimming cut 4 bases from V and 5 bases from J; bases unmatched to any gene: 10. Germline lookup yields CDR1 MDHEN and CDR2 SYDVKM. This CDR3 is CASSSAGTGTHQPQHF. The CDR3 region has the DNA TGTGCCAGCAGTTCAGCCGGGACAGGAACACATCAGCCCCAGCATTTT.

The chain joins TRBV19 to TRBJ2-7; D not resolved. Trimming took off 1 base at V and 2 bases at J, with 12 bases between the two ends. This CDR3 has 15 amino acids. Germline assignment: CDR1 LNHDA and CDR2 SQIVND (reference sequence). As DNA, the CDR3 is TGTGCCAGTAGTATAGGTGAACAGCCAACCTACGAGCAGTACTTC. Translating gives CASSIGEQPTYEQYF.

The chain has TRBV28 and TRBJ1-2; 7 nucleotides agree with TRBD1. J gave up 2 bases and V 5 bases, and 8 bases lay outside the gene matches. The CDR3 is 15 amino acids. CDR1 is MDHEN and CDR2 is SYDVKM in the germline V gene. This CDR3 reads CASSTPTGLNYGYTF. The CDR3 nucleotides are TGTGCCAGCAGTACACCGACAGGGTTGAACTATGGCTACACCTTC.

The chain carries TRBV18 and TRBJ1-2; the match to TRBD1 covers 9 bases. Germline loops: CDR1 KGHSH, CDR2 LQKENI. The junction had 14 bases not matched to a gene; V was cut back by 2 bases and J by 4 bases. CDR3 length: 18 residues. The CDR3 spells CASSPAPGTGHRGYGYTF. The CDR3 DNA is TGTGCCAGCTCACCAGCCCCCGGGACAGGGCACCGGGGCTATGGCTACACCTTC.

The V and J genes are TRBV7-2 and TRBJ1-6; 7 positions agree with TRBD1. Germline lookup yields CDR1 SGHTA and CDR2 FQGNSA. V shed 6 bases and J 4 bases; nucleotides not matched to a gene: 12. The CDR3 contains 17 residues. The CDR3 bases are TGTGCCAGCAGGGTAGGGGGCGCTGGGTCTTATAATTCACCCCTCCACTTT. It yields the protein CASRVGGAGSYNSPLHF.

The table lists this clone with a count of one. The rearrangement links TRBV9 to TRBJ2-7; 11 bases fit TRBD2. From germline, CDR1 is SGDLS and CDR2 YYNGEE. The junction had 2 bases not matched to a gene; V was cut back by 4 bases and J by 2 bases. There are 14 residues in the CDR3. CDR3 sequence: CASSPSGRTYEQYF. The CDR3 region has the DNA TGTGCCAGCAGCCCTAGCGGGAGGACCTACGAGCAGTACTTC.

CDR3 in amino acids: CASSLAGVISTDTQYF. The CDR3, as DNA: TGTGCCAGCAGTTTGGCGGGGGTAATTAGCACAGATACGCAGTATTTT. This chain connects TRBV28 to TRBJ2-3; 7 positions match TRBD2. CDR1 is MDHEN, CDR2 SYDVKM, per germline. The CDR3 consists of 16 residues. Trimming cost V 3 bases and J 0 bases; bases outside gene matches: 6.

This chain's CDR3 is CASSLNSYTGELFF. The CDR3 nucleotides are TGTGCCAGCAGTTTAAATTCTTACACCGGGGAGCTGTTTTTT. The chain combines TRBV28 with TRBJ2-2; no clear D. Germline CDR1 and CDR2: MDHEN and SYDVKM. The CDR3 totals 14 residues. Trimming shortened V by 2 bases and J by 3 bases, and 7 bases separated the two germline ends.

The chain employs TRBV24-1 and TRBJ2-1; 8 bases map to TRBD2. V was pared by 8 bases and J by 4 bases, with 6 bases of the junction left unmatched. This CDR3 region has 14 residues. Looked up from germline, CDR1 is KGHDR and CDR2 is SFDVKD. The CDR3 DNA reads as TGTGCCACCACAGCGGGGGCCCATTACAATGAGCAGTTCTTC. Translated: CATTAGAHYNEQFF.

The chain is built from TRBV24-1 and TRBJ2-5; maybe TRBD1 (6 bases). Trimming removed 6 bases from V and 6 bases from J, with 13 bases in between. The CDR3 length is 13 residues. The germline V gene encodes CDR1 KGHDR and CDR2 SFDVKD. CDR3 protein: CATSFGQGQTQYF. The CDR3, as DNA: TGTGCCACCAGTTTTGGGCAGGGGCAGACCCAGTACTTC.

This rearrangement joins TRBV7-8 to TRBJ2-2; 11 bases line up with TRBD1. The germline CDR1 and CDR2 sequences are SGHVS and FQNEAQ. V shed 3 bases and J 2 bases; nucleotides not matched to a gene: 17. The CDR3 loop spans 21 amino acids. The DNA for the CDR3 is TGTGCCAGCAGCTTCCCCCCGGGACAGGGGGTACCAATCCTTAACACCGGGGAGCTGTTTTTT. Its protein is CASSFPPGQGVPILNTGELFF.

DNA for the CDR3: TGTGCCAGCAGCATACTCGAGAATGAAAAACTGTTTTTT. This encodes CASSILENEKLFF. J is TRBJ1-4 and V is TRBV2, with unresolved D. Trimming removed 6 bases from V and 5 bases from J, with 10 bases in between. CDR3 length: 13 amino acids. Germline values: CDR1 SNHLY, CDR2 FYNNEI.